This T cell receptor (beta chain) was obtained from a study of T cell responses to AZD1222 COVID-19 vaccine. Only one count was recorded for this clone. Method: immunoSEQ multiplex PCR; TCRdb's copy keeps in-frame clones and lacks some. Altogether about 85,000 clones are present, more than 70% being singletons, with the ten largest covering around 2.2%. V dropped 3 bases and J dropped 5 bases, with 11 bases sitting between them. This CDR3 contains 13 residues. The sample was peripheral blood, taken on day 0 of AZD1222 vaccination. The genes are TRBV12-3 or TRBV12-4 and TRBJ2-7; D is undetermined. The TCR sequence derives from an adult in good health. The CDR3 DNA sequence: TGTGCCAGCAGTTTTGTGAGAACGGACGAGCAGTACTTC. Protein sequence: CASSFVRTDEQYF.